This T cell receptor beta chain stems from a study of CD8+ T cells in alopecia areata. Sequencing relied on a cDNA template that was reverse transcribed from extracted RNA. Clones were read by immunoSEQ multiplex PCR, and TCRdb kept only the in-frame ones, dropping some. The sample contains 100,000 to 150,000 clones, 58% of which appear only once. This CDR3 contains 13 residues. Deletions cut 5 bases from V and 1 base from J, with 5 bases between. Germline V gives CDR1 LNHDA, CDR2 SQIVND (reference sequence). In this sample, this clone turned up a few times. At the DNA level, this CDR3 is encoded by other sequences in the same sample as well.

The chain recombines TRBV19 with TRBJ2-2; D is undetermined. The sample in question was CD4+ T cells sorted from blood, obtained at week 0. This receptor was obtained from a human donor with alopecia areata. Here the CDR3 reads CASSPRNTGELFF. Written as DNA, the CDR3 is TGTGCCAGTAGTCCTCGGAACACCGGGGAGCTGTTTTTT.